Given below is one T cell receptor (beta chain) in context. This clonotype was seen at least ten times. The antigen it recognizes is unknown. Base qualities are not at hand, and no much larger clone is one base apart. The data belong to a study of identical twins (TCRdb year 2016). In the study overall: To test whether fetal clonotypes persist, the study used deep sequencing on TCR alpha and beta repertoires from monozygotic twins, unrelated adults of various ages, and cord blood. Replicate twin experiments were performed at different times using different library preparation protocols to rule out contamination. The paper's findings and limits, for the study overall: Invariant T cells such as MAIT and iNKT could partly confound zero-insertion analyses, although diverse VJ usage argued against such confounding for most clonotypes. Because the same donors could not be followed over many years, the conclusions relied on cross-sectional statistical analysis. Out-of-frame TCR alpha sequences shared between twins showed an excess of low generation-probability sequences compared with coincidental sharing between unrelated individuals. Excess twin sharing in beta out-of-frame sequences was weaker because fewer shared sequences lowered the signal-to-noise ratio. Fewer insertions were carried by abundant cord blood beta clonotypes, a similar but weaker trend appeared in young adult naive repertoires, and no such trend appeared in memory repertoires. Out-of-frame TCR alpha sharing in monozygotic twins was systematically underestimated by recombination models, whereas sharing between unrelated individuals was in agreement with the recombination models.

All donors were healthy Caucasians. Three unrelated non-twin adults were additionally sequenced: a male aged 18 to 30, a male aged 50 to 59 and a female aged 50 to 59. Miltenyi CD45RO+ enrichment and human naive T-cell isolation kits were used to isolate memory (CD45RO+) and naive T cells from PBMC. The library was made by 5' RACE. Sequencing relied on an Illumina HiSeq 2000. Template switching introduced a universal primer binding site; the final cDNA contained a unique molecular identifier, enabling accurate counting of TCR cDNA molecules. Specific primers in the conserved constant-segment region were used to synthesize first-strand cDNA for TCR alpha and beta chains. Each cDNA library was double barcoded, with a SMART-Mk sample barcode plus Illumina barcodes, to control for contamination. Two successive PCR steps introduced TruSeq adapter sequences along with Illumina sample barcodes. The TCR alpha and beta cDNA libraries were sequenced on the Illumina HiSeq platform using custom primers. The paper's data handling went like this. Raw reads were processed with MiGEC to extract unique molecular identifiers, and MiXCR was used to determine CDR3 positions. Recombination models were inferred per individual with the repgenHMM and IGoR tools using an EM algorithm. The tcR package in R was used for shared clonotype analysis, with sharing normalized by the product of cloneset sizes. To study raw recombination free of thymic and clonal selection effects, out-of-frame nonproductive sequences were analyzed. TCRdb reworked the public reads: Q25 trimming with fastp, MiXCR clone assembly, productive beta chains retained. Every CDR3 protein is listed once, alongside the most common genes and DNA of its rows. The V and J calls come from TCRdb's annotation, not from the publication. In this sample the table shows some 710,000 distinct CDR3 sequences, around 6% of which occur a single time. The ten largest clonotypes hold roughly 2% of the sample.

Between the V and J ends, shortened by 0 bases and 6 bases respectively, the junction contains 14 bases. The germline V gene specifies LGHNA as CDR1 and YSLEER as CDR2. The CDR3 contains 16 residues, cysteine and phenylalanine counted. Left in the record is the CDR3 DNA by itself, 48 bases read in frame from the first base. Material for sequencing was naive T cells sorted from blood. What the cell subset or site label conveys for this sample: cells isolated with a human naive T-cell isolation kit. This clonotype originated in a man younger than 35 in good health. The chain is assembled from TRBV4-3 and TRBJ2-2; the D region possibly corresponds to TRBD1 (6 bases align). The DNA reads TGCGCCAGCAGCCAAGATCACTGGGGGCAGGCCGGGGAGCTGTTTTTT. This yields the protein CASSQDHWGQAGELFF.